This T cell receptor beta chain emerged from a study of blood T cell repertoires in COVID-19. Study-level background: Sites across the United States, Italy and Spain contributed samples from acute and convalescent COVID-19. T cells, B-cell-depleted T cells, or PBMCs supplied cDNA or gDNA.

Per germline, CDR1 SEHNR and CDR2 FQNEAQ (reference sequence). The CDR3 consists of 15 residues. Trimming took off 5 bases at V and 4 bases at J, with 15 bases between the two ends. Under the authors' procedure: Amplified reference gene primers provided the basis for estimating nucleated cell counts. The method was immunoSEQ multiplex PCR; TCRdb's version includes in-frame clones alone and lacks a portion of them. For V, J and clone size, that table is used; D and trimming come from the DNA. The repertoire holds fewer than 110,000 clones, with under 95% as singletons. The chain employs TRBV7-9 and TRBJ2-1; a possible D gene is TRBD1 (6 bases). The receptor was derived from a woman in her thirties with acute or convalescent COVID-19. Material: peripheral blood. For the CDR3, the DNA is TGTGCCAGCAGCCATCGAGACAGGAGTTACAATGAGCAGTTCTTC. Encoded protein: CASSHRDRSYNEQFF.